The present T cell receptor beta chain was sequenced within a study of cytomegalovirus exposure and HLA in healthy donors (dated by TCRdb to 2016 to 2017). Study-level background: According to an earlier analysis of 550 to 750 of the donors, about 170 million T cells yielded roughly 110 million unique TCR beta sequences and about 300 Gb of sequence data. Roughly 300 gigabases of sequencing data and tens of millions of unique TCR sequences were included in an early release covering under 650 HLA-typed donors. Of the approximately 400 genotyped donors, approximately 82% fell in the genetic ancestry cluster associated with self-reported Caucasian donors. The study aimed to test whether cataloging public T cell receptors could reveal signatures of past pathogen exposure. The T cell repertoires of 700 or so subjects were profiled by immunosequencing and related to cytomegalovirus serostatus. Along with the roughly 670-subject first cohort, a separate validation cohort of 120 different subjects was used. The study combined high-throughput TCR immunosequencing, statistical association of individual TCRs with disease status, and machine learning to predict cytomegalovirus infection status. A later analysis re-analyzed previously published TCR beta repertoires from several hundred donors and added high-resolution HLA genotyping to study TCR occurrence patterns. The later analysis used no new phenotypic data to find candidate immune exposures, relying instead on TCR beta sequences and their occurrence across donors. An earlier analysis of some 500 of the donors used high-throughput TCR beta sequencing to judge whether each TCR beta V gene segment behaved as functional or pseudogenic. Donor age, sex, ethnicity and CMV serostatus were collected together with the repertoire data. A later genetic analysis took genome-wide SNP genotypes for about 65% of the 666 donors and used that subset as a discovery cohort. Every discovery cohort repertoire had been produced on one sequencing platform. Class I and class II HLA loci were covered by the typing at four-digit resolution. Typing coverage differed by locus: A, B, C, DRB1 and DQB1 were typed in roughly 620-630 donors, DQA1 in roughly 500, DPA1 in 600 to 610, and DPB1 in around 490. Five DR-DQ haplotypes were treated as single units for association and clustering because of strong linkage in the cohort. Across approximately 400 genotyped donors of the cohort, an average of about 240,000 unique TCR beta nucleotide sequences per donor were sequenced, and roughly 18% of those sequences were non-productive.

In its sample, this clone was seen once. The antigen this receptor binds is unknown. Compared with germline, one end of the junction differs, possibly owing to a read error. The cohort comprised fewer than 750 healthy bone marrow donors. At the time of sampling, all cohort members were nominally healthy, though unrecorded immune exposures were likely present. The donor was CMV seronegative and belonged to the group of 352 seronegative cohort members. A peripheral blood sample was collected from each donor, and TCR beta sequencing was performed on peripheral blood mononuclear cells. Genomic DNA extraction from the blood cell samples was performed with the Qiagen DNeasy Blood Extraction Kit. Library method: the immunoSEQ multiplex PCR assay. A mixture of 60 forward primers for TCR Vbeta segments and 13 reverse primers for TCR Jbeta segments was used in the multiplex PCR. The CDR3 region of rearranged TCR beta genes was amplified from genomic DNA with a multiplex PCR assay. On the Illumina HiSeq System, the amplified TCR beta libraries were sequenced as 87-base-pair reads. The authors' analysis ran thus. In a later analysis, around 80 million unique TCR beta chains were counted across the roughly 670 repertoires, and roughly 11 million of these chains were shared by at least two donors. Raw reads were error-corrected and collapsed into unique sequences by a nearest-neighbor algorithm in which closely related sequences were merged to remove PCR and sequencing errors. Alignment of CDR3 sequences to IMGT reference sequences was used to assign V, D and J gene segments. For a sequence to be retained, at least a six-nucleotide match to both a V gene segment and a J gene segment was required. A rearrangement was called productive if the CDR3 had no stop codons and remained in frame with V and J, and every other rearrangement was called non-productive. Following IMGT convention, CDR3 was defined as the stretch from the second conserved V-encoded cysteine up to the conserved J-encoded phenylalanine. Sequences without an unambiguous match to a single V gene segment were excluded from the earlier analysis of about 600 of the donors. An earlier analysis of fewer than 650 of the donors classified V segments as functional when productive rearrangements were above 56.7% and as segregating when the standard deviation between donors was above 5%. To diagnose cytomegalovirus status from the catalog of TCR beta chain sequences, a statistical classification framework was built. In a later analysis, V and J genes were assigned by comparing TCR nucleotide sequences against IMGT/GENE-DB human TR gene sequences. A later analysis assigned CDR3 sequences and most-parsimonious VDJ recombination scenarios with the TCRdist pipeline. In a later analysis, each TCR beta chain was defined by its CDR3 amino acid sequence together with its V-gene family, and reads without a unique V-gene family were excluded. To address suspected cross-contamination and a sequencing artifact, a later analysis removed 550 to 750 highly shared, low-generation-probability nucleotide sequences. In a later analysis, a clonal expansion index for each public chain was calculated from normalized within-repertoire ranks of inferred template counts. In a later analysis, generation probabilities were computed using a VDJ recombination model fitted to out-of-frame rearrangements, and the results were checked against IGoR. A later analysis scored TCR-TCR, TCR-HLA and TCR-CMV co-occurrence with hypergeometric tests, applying a repertoire-size bias correction to TCR pairs. A later analysis estimated false discovery rates by permuting HLA or CMV assignments 20 times. In a later analysis, co-occurring TCRs were grouped with DBSCAN, and TCRdist sequence similarity was added when clustering was performed within HLA-allele-positive subsets. Co-occurrence clustering excluded repertoires with fewer than 30,000 or more than 120,000 public chains, plus five with anomalous nucleotide sharing. This is the immuneACCESS table as TCRdb keeps it, with only in-frame sequences that have V and J called. A part of the clones is gone; compared with another copy, unresolved V genes explain less than half, and the rest is unexplained. For V, J and clone size, that table is used; D and trimming come from the DNA. For this sample the table gives 110,000 to 150,000 clones, of which 75% to 80% were detected only once. The ten most abundant clones make up 1.5% to 2% of the sample.

Broader findings and caveats from the paper: In a later analysis, HLA-associated TCR beta chains showed more clonal expansion and lower generation probabilities than non-associated chains that were equally common. Because counts were too low, about 15 rarely observed V segments, including chromosome 9 orphons, were left out of the earlier analysis of a few hundred of the donors. Only TCR beta chains were sequenced in this cohort, and the absence of alpha or paired-chain data limited detectable features. The study gave a list of 150 to 200 TCR beta chains associated with cytomegalovirus. Most CMV-associated TCR beta chains appeared to be HLA-restricted in a later analysis, and the HLA associations seemed to be driven largely by CMV exposure. A later genetic analysis reported fewer N-insertions in productive TCRs among donors in an Asian-associated ancestry cluster than the roughly 700-donor mean. The presence/absence analyses assumed that sequencing depth was roughly uniform across donors, and that assumption may not be true. The classifier was reported to diagnose cytomegalovirus status with high specificity and sensitivity in both the original cohort and the validation cohort. Most TCR sequences were seen in very few donors, while some public TCRs were found in many individuals. According to a later analysis, parvovirus B19, influenza, CMV and Epstein-Barr virus appeared linked to several top co-occurrence clusters. V-gene and J-gene trimming of TCR beta chains was associated with a missense DCLRE1C variant in a later genetic analysis, and the association was replicated in an independent cohort. CMV serostatus was the only immune exposure information available for the cohort. Assigning TCR associations to individual alleles was difficult when HLA alleles, especially DR and DQ, strongly co-occurred. Correlated functional status among segregating V segments might reflect linkage disequilibrium, but an unknown experimental factor could not be ruled out. A cluster of highly shared sequence variants was judged likely to represent a technical artifact of the sequencing pipeline. A further reported finding was that TCR beta sequences accurately predicted the HLA-A and HLA-B alleles for most subjects in the first cohort. Because some donors lacked HLA typing at each locus, the association tests relied only on the typed subset. Broadly in line with IMGT annotations, most TCR beta V segments showed up in productive rearrangements about 87% or about 30% of the time in an earlier analysis of several hundred of the donors. Three of the identified cytomegalovirus-associated TCR beta chains were confirmed in vitro to be specific for cytomegalovirus antigens. A later analysis associated approximately 17,000 TCR beta sequences with specific HLA alleles at a false discovery rate of 0.05. Some IMGT-functional V segments, including TRBV6-2 and TRBV6-3, could not be told apart with the 87-base-pair reads, so those segments were excluded. The authors suggested that the approach could potentially be generalized to other disease states and immunological phenotypes. In a later analysis, the rate of TCR association differed among HLA loci, with DRB1 alleles having the most associated TCRs and HLA-C alleles having the fewest.

CDR1 and CDR2 were assigned from the germline V gene (reference sequence) as SEHNR and FQNEAQ. The CDR3 covers 17 residues, taking in both the cysteine and the phenylalanine. The sequence is cut down to CDR3 DNA, 51 bases in frame from base 1. The clonotype comes from a female donor in good health and CMV-seronegative. Sequenced sample: PBMCs. The chain links TRBV7-9 with TRBJ2-1; the D gene is perhaps TRBD1, from 6 matching bases. The base sequence is TGTTCCAGCAGCTTCCAAGGAGGCACAGGGTCGGCCAATGAGCAGTTCTTC. It is translated as CSSSFQGGTGSANEQFF. The variable domain in full, with residues beyond the CDR3 obtained from the reference TRBV7-9 and TRBJ2-1 genes, is DTGVSQNPRHKITKRGQNVTFRCDPISEHNRLYWYRQTLGQGPEFLTYFQNEAQLEKSRLLSDRFSAERPKGSFSTLEIQRTEQGDSAMYLCSSSFQGGTGSANEQFFGPGTRLTVL.